What follows are 14 T cell receptor beta chains derived from one specimen sequenced in a study of T cell responses to AZD1222 COVID-19 vaccine. Sequencing used immunoSEQ multiplex PCR; TCRdb keeps in-frame clones, though not all of them. This table holds roughly 87,000 clones, roughly 90% found once. This material consisted of peripheral blood, taken 28 days after the second AZD1222 dose. The origin of the receptors is an adult who received the AZD1222 COVID-19 vaccine.

The chain combines TRBV28 with TRBJ2-7; TRBD2 might be the D (6 bases). Trimming shortened V by 3 bases and J by 4 bases, and 19 bases separated the two germline ends. Germline values: CDR1 MDHEN, CDR2 SYDVKM. This CDR3 is 16 amino acids long. CDR3 protein: CASSFDPLGGYYEQYF. For the CDR3, the DNA is TGTGCCAGCAGTTTCGACCCGTTGGGGGGATATTACGAGCAGTACTTC.

This chain uses TRBV28 with TRBJ2-2, with 8 bases that match TRBD2. The CDR3 extends over 13 amino acids. The V gene end was trimmed by 10 bases and the J gene end by 6 bases; junction bases not matched to a gene: 7. Looked up from germline, CDR1 is MDHEN and CDR2 is SYDVKM. The CDR3 sequence: CAISGLVPGELFF. CDR3 nucleotide sequence: TGTGCCATCTCGGGACTAGTTCCCGGGGAGCTGTTTTTT.

This clone was recorded once. V gene TRBV4-1 combines with J gene TRBJ2-1, with D perhaps TRBD1 (6 bases). This CDR3 is built from 15 residues. The germline V gene has CDR1 MGHRA and CDR2 YSYEKL. V lost 6 bases to trimming and J lost 8 bases, with 20 bases between them. The CDR3 region has the DNA TGCGCCAGCAGATCGGGGCAGGGGAATTTCGATGAGCAGTTCTTC. Amino acids: CASRSGQGNFDEQFF.

CDR3 nucleotide sequence: TGTGCCATCAGTGAGGGAGCGGGAGGTCTCGATACGCAGTATTTT. It translates to CAISEGAGGLDTQYF. This chain connects TRBV10-3 to TRBJ2-3; 9 bases match TRBD2. J lost 6 bases, V lost 2 bases, and 6 bases had no gene match. CDR1 is ENHRY, CDR2 SYGVKD, per germline. The CDR3 loop spans 15 amino acids.

J is TRBJ2-2 and V is TRBV30, with D unresolved. CDR1 is GTSNPN and CDR2 is SVGIG in the germline V gene (reference sequence). The V and J ends lost 1 base and 4 bases respectively, with 10 bases between them. This CDR3 has 14 amino acids. The CDR3, as DNA: TGTGCCTGGAGTGCTCGGGTTCCCACCGGGGAGCTGTTTTTT. Amino acid sequence: CAWSARVPTGELFF.

The chain joins TRBV5-1 to TRBJ2-7, with D maybe TRBD2 (5 bases). V was cut by 2 bases and J by 2 bases, with 11 bases left in between. Germline-derived CDR1 and CDR2 are SGHRS and YFSETQ. The CDR3 contains 14 residues. The CDR3 nucleotides are TGCGCCAGCAGCTTAGACACCGGGACCTACGAGCAGTACTTC. Protein: CASSLDTGTYEQYF.

J is TRBJ1-1 and V is TRBV29-1, with 11 nucleotides matching TRBD1. The CDR3 runs to 14 residues. Germline CDR1 SQVTM, CDR2 ANQGSEA. After removal of 6 bases from V and 5 bases from J, the junction contained 8 bases not matched to a gene. The CDR3 DNA reads as TGCAGCGTCAGATACGGGACAGGGGGGACTGAAGCTTTCTTT. It translates to CSVRYGTGGTEAFF. The complete variable domain, with remaining parts taken from reference TRBV29-1 and TRBJ1-1, reads SAVISQKPSRDICQRGTSLTIQCQVDSQVTMMFWYRQQPGQSLTLIATANQGSEATYESGFVIDKFPISRPNLTFSTLTVSNMSPEDSSIYLCSVRYGTGGTEAFFGQGTRLTVV.

This CDR3 is CASSNYYEQYF. DNA of the CDR3: TGTGCCAGTAGTAACTACTACGAGCAGTACTTC. The rearrangement links TRBV19 to TRBJ2-7, with no clear D. Trimming removed 4 bases at V and 3 bases at J, with 4 bases between. Germline CDR1 is LNHDA and CDR2 is SQIVND (reference sequence). The CDR3 runs 11 residues.

The V call is TRBV6-4, the J call TRBJ2-1; 10 bases fit TRBD2. V dropped 5 bases and J dropped 9; count of bases not matched to a gene: 4. The CDR3 extends over 13 amino acids. Germline V CDR1 and CDR2: MRHNA, SNTAGT. CDR3 amino acids: CASSPGTSAEQFF. Written as DNA, the CDR3 is TGTGCCAGCAGTCCCGGGACTAGCGCTGAGCAGTTCTTC.

The chain combines TRBV5-1 with TRBJ2-3, with D unclear. Per the germline V gene, CDR1 is SGHRS and CDR2 is YFSETQ. The CDR3 has 11 residues. The ends were cut back, 9 bases at V and 5 bases at J, with 10 bases in the middle. CDR3 sequence (DNA): TGCGCCACCGCCCTTAAAGATACGCAGTATTTT. Its translation is CATALKDTQYF. The entire variable domain, with the rest obtained from reference TRBV5-1 and TRBJ2-3, is as follows: KAGVTQTPRYLIKTRGQQVTLSCSPISGHRSVSWYQQTPGQGLQFLFEYFSETQRNKGNFPGRFSGRQFSNSRSEMNVSTLELGDSALYLCATALKDTQYFGPGTRLTVL.

The rearrangement uses TRBV3-1 (or the pseudogene TRBV3-2) and TRBJ1-2; D unresolved. This CDR3 region has 13 residues. Germline CDR1 is LGHDT and CDR2 is YNNKEL (reference sequence). The V end lost 1 base, the J end lost 4 bases, and 7 bases lay between the germline ends. The CDR3 protein is CASSQGNRYGYTF. CDR3 bases: TGTGCCAGCAGCCAAGGGAATCGCTATGGCTACACCTTC.

The chain recombines TRBV30 with TRBJ2-7; 9 bases are a match to TRBD1. The CDR3 runs to 14 residues. Losses at the gene ends were 1 base for V and 4 bases for J; bases not matched to a gene: 5. Per the germline V gene, CDR1 is GTSNPN and CDR2 is SVGIG (reference sequence). The CDR3 DNA reads TGTGCCTGGAGTGGGACAGGGGATTTATACGAGCAGTACTTC. Protein product: CAWSGTGDLYEQYF.

This clone has just one count. V usage is TRBV29-1 and J usage is TRBJ1-2, with D possibly being TRBD1 (6 bases). With 6 bases removed from V and 8 bases from J, the gap between germline ends came to 16 bases. Germline CDR1 is SQVTM and CDR2 is ANQGSEA. The CDR3 has 12 amino acids. CDR3 sequence: CSVDRQDWGYTF. The CDR3 DNA sequence: TGCAGCGTAGACCGACAGGATTGGGGCTACACCTTC.

The chain carries TRBV14 and TRBJ1-1; no reliable D call. CDR3 length: 15 residues. The germline gives CDR1 SGHDN, CDR2 FVKESK. Trimming cost V 0 bases and J 3 bases, with 11 bases left between them. The CDR3 region is CASSQEYLQHTEAFF. The CDR3 DNA is TGTGCCAGCAGCCAAGAATATTTACAGCACACTGAAGCTTTCTTT.